This T cell receptor (beta chain) was sequenced for a study of identical twins. Each CDR3 protein gets one entry after TCRdb re-called the 5' RACE reads with MiXCR. The sample carries around 650,000 distinct CDR3 sequences, roughly 6.6% recorded once. Germline V lookup: CDR1 ENHRY, CDR2 SYGVKD. V was trimmed by 8 bases and J by 9 bases, leaving 11 bases between them. This CDR3 contains 11 residues. These records were also assigned to another study, of yellow fever vaccine responses in identical twins.

This receptor was identified in a young woman in good health. The chain has TRBV10-3 and TRBJ2-1; possible D gene TRBD2, 5 bases. The sample consisted of PBMCs. The CDR3 sequence: CAIRELGEQFF. DNA of the CDR3: TGTGCCATCCGGGAACTGGGTGAGCAGTTCTTC.